This T cell receptor beta chain was observed in a study of shared clonotypes between healthy human individuals. This table comes from immunoSEQ multiplex PCR, and its TCRdb copy is limited to in-frame clones, with some not included. Among 700,000 or so clones listed, 72% were seen once. The CDR3 is made up of 14 amino acids. From germline, CDR1 is LNHDA and CDR2 SQIVND (reference sequence). V gave up 5 bases and J gave up 4 bases, with 14 bases separating them. The receptor's source is a woman younger than 45 in good health. Sequencing input: memory CD4+ T cells sorted from blood. Stated subset: CD45RA-negative fraction. The chain has TRBV19 and TRBJ2-5; perhaps D is TRBD1 or TRBD2 (6 bases each). The CDR3 nucleotides are TGTGCCAGTAGTCTGAGGGGGGCAGGAGAGACCCAGTACTTC. It codes for CASSLRGAGETQYF.